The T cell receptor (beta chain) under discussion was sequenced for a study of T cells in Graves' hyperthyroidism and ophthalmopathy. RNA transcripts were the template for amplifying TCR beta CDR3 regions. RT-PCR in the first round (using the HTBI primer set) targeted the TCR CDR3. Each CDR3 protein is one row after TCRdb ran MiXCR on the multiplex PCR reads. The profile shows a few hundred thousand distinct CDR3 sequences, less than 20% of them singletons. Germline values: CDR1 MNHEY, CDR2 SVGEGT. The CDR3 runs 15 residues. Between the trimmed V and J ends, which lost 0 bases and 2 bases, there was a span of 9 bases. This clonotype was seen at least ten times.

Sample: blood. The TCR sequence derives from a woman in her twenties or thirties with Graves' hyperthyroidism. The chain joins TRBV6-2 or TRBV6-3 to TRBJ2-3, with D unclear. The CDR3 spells CASSYSYGNTDTQYF. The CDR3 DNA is TGTGCCAGCAGTTACTCGTACGGAAACACAGATACGCAGTATTTT.